These T cell receptor beta chains were read from a single sample in a study of T cell changes during pregnancy in multiple sclerosis. Libraries were prepared by immunoSEQ multiplex PCR; TCRdb keeps only in-frame clonotypes and omits some of them. The table records approximately 90,000 clones, approximately 92% of them present only once. Material: peripheral blood, obtained after pregnancy. The source of these receptors is a female donor with multiple sclerosis, enrolled in a pregnancy study. Both conserved end residues are part of each CDR3. A D gene is named only where the DNA matches it firmly. A row's size may be missing; if present it is once, few, many or a size class.

v_call,clone_size,d_call,j_call,cdr3_nt,cdr3_aa
TRBV30,NA,NA,TRBJ1-2,TGTGCCTGGAGTGATGTCGATGGCTACACCTTC,CAWSDVDGYTF
TRBV6-5,few,TRBD1,TRBJ1-2,TGTGCCAGCAGTTACGCCGACAGGGCAGGTGGCTACACCTTC,CASSYADRAGGYTF
TRBV12-5,once,NA,TRBJ2-5,TGTGCTAGTGGTTTGGTGCTCAGGGGGGCAAAAGAGACCCAGTACTTC,CASGLVLRGAKETQYF
TRBV10-3,once,TRBD1,TRBJ1-2,TGTGCCATCAGGGGACAGGGGAATGGCTACACCTTC,CAIRGQGNGYTF
TRBV13,NA,TRBD1,TRBJ2-2,TGTGCCAGCAGCTTAGAAGGGGGCAGGGAGCTGTTTTTT,CASSLEGGRELFF
TRBV6-5,few,NA,TRBJ1-1,TGTGCCAGCAGTTACTCTGCGGGACCCATGAACACTGAAGCTTTCTTT,CASSYSAGPMNTEAFF
TRBV11-2,NA,NA,TRBJ1-1,TGTGCCAGCATCGTCGCAGGGAACACTGAAGCTTTCTTT,CASIVAGNTEAFF
TRBV29-1,NA,NA,TRBJ2-7,TGCAGCGTTGATGGGGGCCACTCCTACGAGCAGTACTTC,CSVDGGHSYEQYF
TRBV11-2,NA,NA,TRBJ2-7,TGTGCCAGCAGCTTATGGGCTCGGCACTACGAGCAGTACTTC,CASSLWARHYEQYF
TRBV25-1,NA,NA,TRBJ1-6,TGTGCCAGCAGTGAATTACCGGGTCGGGGGAATTCACCCCTCCACTTT,CASSELPGRGNSPLHF
TRBV2,NA,TRBD1,TRBJ1-4,TGTGCCAGCAGTGAGAGGACAGGGGGCGAAAAACTGTTTTTT,CASSERTGGEKLFF
TRBV4-3,once,NA,TRBJ1-3,TGCGCCAGCAGCCAAATGTTGAGCTCTGGAAACACCATATATTTT,CASSQMLSSGNTIYF
TRBV2,NA,NA,TRBJ1-2,TGTGCCAGTAAGGGGGTTCGCAAAGACTATGGCTACACCTTC,CASKGVRKDYGYTF
TRBV28,NA,TRBD1,TRBJ2-3,TGTGCCAGCAGTTTCAATCGACAGGGAGAAACCACTAGCACAGATACGCAGTATTTT,CASSFNRQGETTSTDTQYF
TRBV9,NA,TRBD2,TRBJ2-1,TGTGCCAGCAGCCCCTTAGCGGGGCCTTACAATGAGCAGTTCTTC,CASSPLAGPYNEQFF
TRBV12-5,NA,TRBD1,TRBJ1-5,TGTGCTAGTTCAACAGGGGCTTTATGGCCCCAGCATTTT,CASSTGALWPQHF
TRBV30,NA,TRBD2,TRBJ2-3,TGTGCCTGGAGTGGGACTAGCGGCACAGATACGCAGTATTTT,CAWSGTSGTDTQYF
TRBV19,NA,NA,TRBJ2-2,TGTGCCAGTATGAGGACAGTCACCGGGGAGCTGTTTTTT,CASMRTVTGELFF
TRBV10-1,NA,TRBD2,TRBJ2-3,TGCGCCAGCAGTGAGGGACTAGCGGGAGGTGCAGATACGCAGTATTTT,CASSEGLAGGADTQYF
TRBV29-1,NA,TRBD1,TRBJ2-7,TGCAGCGTTGAGGGGGACAGATACGAGGAGCAGTACTTC,CSVEGDRYEEQYF
TRBV18,NA,TRBD2,TRBJ2-7,TGTGCCAGCTCACCACCGACGGGGGGTCCCTACGAGCAGTACTTC,CASSPPTGGPYEQYF
TRBV6-5,few,TRBD1,TRBJ1-1,TGTGCCAGCAGCTCACAGGGGTACGGCACTGAAGCTTTCTTT,CASSSQGYGTEAFF
TRBV10-3,NA,NA,TRBJ1-2,TGTGCCATCAGGGCCGACAGCGACTATGGCTACACCTTC,CAIRADSDYGYTF
TRBV5-1,NA,NA,TRBJ2-7,TGCGCCAGCAGCCCGGGGGTAGGGGAGGACGAGCAGTACTTC,CASSPGVGEDEQYF
TRBV27,NA,NA,TRBJ2-7,TGTGCCAGCAGTTTAATCCAGGGGCGGGAGCAGTACTTC,CASSLIQGREQYF
TRBV7-9,NA,NA,TRBJ2-7,TGTGCCAGCAGCCAAAAAGCGTACTCGGACGAGCAGTACTTC,CASSQKAYSDEQYF
TRBV19,NA,TRBD2,TRBJ2-2,TGTGCCAGTACCCGGTTTAGCGGGTTGGCCGGGGAGCTGTTTTTT,CASTRFSGLAGELFF
TRBV7-3,NA,TRBD2,TRBJ2-1,TGTGCCAGCAGCCAGATCCATGCGGGGGTCAATGAGCAGTTCTTC,CASSQIHAGVNEQFF
TRBV5-5,NA,TRBD2,TRBJ2-7,TGTGCCAGCGACCGAAACGGGGGGGGAGCCTACGAGCAGTACTTC,CASDRNGGGAYEQYF
TRBV7-9,NA,NA,TRBJ1-1,TGTGCCAGCAGTTCGTCAGGGGCGATTACTGAAGCTTTCTTT,CASSSSGAITEAFF
TRBV7-2,NA,NA,TRBJ2-2,TGTGCCAGCAGCCCGACGGAGGAGTCGAACACCGGGGAGCTGTTTTTT,CASSPTEESNTGELFF
TRBV19,NA,NA,TRBJ2-2,TGTGCCAGTCTCAGGGGTTACACCGGGGAGCTGTTTTTT,CASLRGYTGELFF
TRBV4-3,NA,NA,TRBJ1-1,TGCGCCAGCAGCCAGGGATCGGACAGAATTGAAGCTTTCTTT,CASSQGSDRIEAFF
TRBV2,NA,NA,TRBJ2-1,TGTGCCAGCAGTCCTACCTACCTTCTAGATGAGCAGTTCTTC,CASSPTYLLDEQFF
TRBV10-3,NA,TRBD1,TRBJ2-7,TGTGCCATCAGTGAGCGGACAGGGGCCTACGAGCAGTACTTC,CAISERTGAYEQYF
TRBV30,NA,TRBD2,TRBJ2-7,TGTGCCTGGAATGTTGCGGGAGTCTACGAGCAGTACTTC,CAWNVAGVYEQYF
TRBV9,NA,TRBD1,TRBJ2-3,TGTGCCAGCAGCGCCAGGGGGCAGAACACAGATACGCAGTATTTT,CASSARGQNTDTQYF
TRBV7-2,NA,TRBD2,TRBJ2-1,TGTGCCAGCAGCTTCACTAGCGGGGGGGCGGGGGAGCAGTTCTTC,CASSFTSGGAGEQFF
TRBV7-2,NA,NA,TRBJ2-7,TGTGCCAGCAGCTTAGGCACTGGGACTGCCGGGAGCGAGCAGTACTTC,CASSLGTGTAGSEQYF
TRBV29-1,NA,NA,TRBJ1-5,TGCAGCGTTGTCACACAGCCCAATCAGCCCCAGCATTTT,CSVVTQPNQPQHF